One sample yielded the 24 T cell receptor beta chains listed below, sequenced in a study of OX40 agonist ivuxolimab in advanced cancers. TCRdb's copy holds only in-frame clones and misses some; the assay was immunoSEQ multiplex PCR. Among over 30,000 clones listed, 82% were seen once. The specimen was CD4+ or CD8+ T cells sorted from blood, collected in a trial of the OX40 agonist ivuxolimab. These receptors all stem from an adult with an advanced solid tumor such as melanoma, head and neck, liver or kidney cancer.

The V and J genes are TRBV23-1 and TRBJ2-1, with 10 bases fitting TRBD1. TRBV23-1 is annotated as an ORF whose role is uncertain. The CDR3 sequence is 17 residues long. V dropped 7 bases and J dropped 5; count of bases not matched to a gene: 14. CDR3 nucleotide sequence: TGCGCCAGCACCCCTCTGGGTAGGGACAGGGGAAACAATGAGCAGTTCTTC. Protein: CASTPLGRDRGNNEQFF.

The CDR3 reads CASPSRGAETQYF. CDR3 DNA sequence: TGTGCCAGCCCCAGCCGGGGGGCGGAGACCCAGTACTTC. J is TRBJ2-5 and V is TRBV19; the D gene is possibly TRBD2 (7 bases). The germline V and J ends were trimmed by 9 bases and 5 bases, with 16 bases remaining between them. Germline V CDR1 and CDR2: LNHDA, SQIVND (reference sequence). This CDR3 is 13 amino acids long.

This rearrangement joins TRBV4-2 to TRBJ2-1, with 7 bases lining up with TRBD2. With V trimmed by 0 bases and J by 10 bases, 15 bases remained unmatched. Germline assignment: CDR1 LGHNA and CDR2 YNFKEQ. CDR3 length: 17 residues. The CDR3 sequence: CASSQEFLAETMGEQFF. CDR3 DNA: TGTGCCAGCAGCCAAGAGTTTCTAGCGGAGACAATGGGAGAGCAGTTCTTC.

This clone was found once. The chain combines TRBV7-3 with TRBJ2-7, with TRBD2 as a possible D gene (5 bases). Germline lookup yields CDR1 SGHTA and CDR2 FQGTGA. With 5 bases removed from V and 0 bases from J, the gap between germline ends came to 14 bases. This CDR3 spans 15 amino acids. The CDR3 DNA reads as TGTGCCAGCAGCATGTTTAAAGGGAGCTCCTACGAGCAGTACTTC. Translated, it gives CASSMFKGSSYEQYF.

The J gene is TRBJ2-1, the V gene TRBV27, with D unresolved. Germline V gene sequence: CDR1 MNHEY, CDR2 SMNVEV (reference sequence). Trimming took off 4 bases at V and 0 bases at J, with 7 bases between the two ends. This CDR3 is 14 amino acids long. CDR3 protein: CASSYQLSYNEQFF. CDR3 in DNA: TGTGCCAGCAGTTACCAACTCTCCTACAATGAGCAGTTCTTC.

The chain carries TRBV5-4 and TRBJ2-7; 9 positions agree with TRBD1. Germline CDR1 is SGHNT and CDR2 is YYREEE (reference sequence). The CDR3 spans 14 residues. V dropped 1 base and J dropped 3; count of bases not matched to a gene: 2. The CDR3 region has the DNA TGTGCCAGCAGCTTGCGACAGGGGGTCTACGAGCAGTACTTC. Amino acids: CASSLRQGVYEQYF.

This sequence joins TRBV19 and TRBJ2-7; no firm D call. The V gene lost 3 bases and the J gene lost 0 bases, with 12 bases spanning the gap. Per the germline V gene, CDR1 is LNHDA and CDR2 is SQIVND (reference sequence). The CDR3 has 15 residues. The CDR3: CASSMTSLSSYEQYF. The DNA of the CDR3 is TGTGCCAGTAGTATGACTTCGCTAAGCTCCTACGAGCAGTACTTC.

The chain uses TRBV27 and TRBJ2-7; D perhaps matches TRBD1 (6 bases). The CDR3 spans 13 residues. The V and J ends lost 5 bases and 7 bases respectively, with 15 bases between them. CDR1 is MNHEY and CDR2 is SMNVEV in the germline V gene (reference sequence). The CDR3 is CASSPTRGWEQYF. The CDR3 DNA is TGTGCCAGCAGTCCAACTAGGGGGTGGGAGCAGTACTTC.

The rearrangement uses TRBV28 and TRBJ1-2; D is uncertain. With 2 bases removed from V and 1 base from J, the gap between germline ends came to 8 bases. This CDR3 contains 14 residues. Germline CDR1 MDHEN, CDR2 SYDVKM. The DNA of the CDR3 is TGTGCCAGCAGTTTAAATCTGGGTAACTATGGCTACACCTTC. The encoded protein is CASSLNLGNYGYTF.

The chain is built from TRBV5-4 and TRBJ2-7; unclear D gene. Per germline, CDR1 SGHNT and CDR2 YYREEE (reference sequence). Trimming stripped 9 bases from V and 0 bases from J, with 16 bases between. This CDR3 is 14 amino acids long. The CDR3 region has the DNA TGTGCCATCAAGCAGGACGGAGCCTCCTACGAGCAGTACTTC. Encoded protein: CAIKQDGASYEQYF.

This clone is medium-sized (0.01 to 0.1%) within its sample. V is TRBV5-5 and J is TRBJ1-2, with 7 positions matching TRBD1. From germline, CDR1 is SGHKS and CDR2 YYEKEE (reference sequence). J gave up 2 bases and V 4 bases, and 14 bases lay outside the gene matches. The CDR3 consists of 17 residues. CDR3 DNA sequence: TGTGCCAGCAGCCCCGGGACAGAATCCACCTTAAACTATGGCTACACCTTC. Protein product: CASSPGTESTLNYGYTF.

The chain has TRBV5-1 and TRBJ1-2; 9 bases align to TRBD1. The germline CDR1 and CDR2 sequences are SGHRS and YFSETQ. V shed 3 bases, J shed 2 bases, and the junction held 8 bases outside the gene matches. The CDR3 covers 16 residues. The CDR3 is CASSYLYRGPNYGYTF. As DNA, the CDR3 is TGCGCCAGCAGCTATCTATACAGGGGGCCCAACTATGGCTACACCTTC.

This clone is deemed medium-sized. The chain couples TRBV4-2 to TRBJ2-6, with D possibly called TRBD1 or TRBD2 (5 bases each). Between the trimmed V and J ends, which lost 0 bases and 2 bases, there was a span of 8 bases. Per germline, CDR1 LGHNA and CDR2 YNFKEQ. The CDR3 is made up of 16 amino acids. CDR3 coding DNA: TGTGCCAGCAGCCAAGACGGGGCTACTGGGGCCAACGTCCTGACTTTC. Translated: CASSQDGATGANVLTF.

This clone was seen a handful of times. The J gene is TRBJ2-7, the V gene TRBV7-9, with no clear D. The germline V and J ends were trimmed by 5 bases and 2 bases, with 4 bases remaining between them. CDR1 and CDR2 (germline): SEHNR, FQNEAQ (reference sequence). This CDR3 comprises 11 residues. In nucleotides, the CDR3 is TGTGCCAGCAGCGTCACCTACGAGCAGTACTTC. Its protein product is CASSVTYEQYF.

V and J are TRBV14 and TRBJ1-5, with D possibly being TRBD1 (5 bases). CDR1 is SGHDN and CDR2 is FVKESK in the germline V gene. V was shortened by 5 bases and J by 6 bases, with 14 bases between the two germline ends. The CDR3 spans 14 residues. CDR3 residues: CASSLAGDGQPQHF. The CDR3 DNA reads as TGTGCCAGCAGCTTGGCCGGGGACGGTCAGCCCCAGCATTTT.

Here the CDR3 DNA reads TGTGCCAGCAGCCCCTGGGGTAGCGGAAATTTCTGGGAGACCCAGTACTTC. Protein: CASSPWGSGNFWETQYF. The J gene is TRBJ2-5, the V gene TRBV7-8, with a possible D match to TRBD2 (6 bases). The CDR3 is 17 amino acids. Looked up from germline, CDR1 is SGHVS and CDR2 is FQNEAQ. The germline V and J ends were trimmed by 5 bases and 5 bases, with 24 bases remaining between them.

This chain uses TRBV28 with TRBJ1-1; no clear D gene. V shed 4 bases and J shed 4 bases, with 13 bases lying between them. The CDR3 is 14 residues long. Germline V gene lookup returns CDR1 MDHEN and CDR2 SYDVKM. The CDR3 nucleotides are TGTGCCAGCAGTTCTCGACCGGGGTCCACTGAAGCTTTCTTT. This codes for CASSSRPGSTEAFF. Together with reference TRBV28 and TRBJ1-1, the CDR3 gives the full variable domain: DVKVTQSSRYLVKRTGEKVFLECVQDMDHENMFWYRQDPGLGLRLIYFSYDVKMKEKGDIPEGYSVSREKKERFSLILESASTNQTSMYLCASSSRPGSTEAFFGQGTRLTVV.

This clone has a single count. The chain links TRBV27 to TRBJ1-3; no reliable D call. Germline V gene sequence: CDR1 MNHEY, CDR2 SMNVEV (reference sequence). The CDR3 is made up of 14 amino acids. The ends were cut back, 4 bases at V and 0 bases at J, with 7 bases in the middle. DNA for the CDR3: TGTGCCAGCAGTTCACAGAACTCTGGAAACACCATATATTTT. Its translation: CASSSQNSGNTIYF.

The V gene is TRBV4-1, the J gene TRBJ1-1; D gene unclear. CDR1 is MGHRA and CDR2 is YSYEKL in the germline V gene. The V end lost 6 bases, the J end lost 0 bases, and 11 bases lay between the germline ends. The CDR3 contains 14 residues. As DNA, the CDR3 is TGCGCCAGCAGATATAGGGCAATGAACACTGAAGCTTTCTTT. Protein sequence: CASRYRAMNTEAFF.

In DNA, the CDR3 is TGTGCCATCAGCCTAGACTATTCTGGAAACACCATATATTTT. Translating it yields CAISLDYSGNTIYF. The V call is TRBV10-3, the J call TRBJ1-3; D is undetermined. V dropped 6 bases and J dropped 1 base, with 10 bases sitting between them. The CDR3 extends over 14 amino acids. CDR1 and CDR2 (germline): ENHRY, SYGVKD.

In its sample, this clone is medium-sized. The gene calls are TRBV30 and TRBJ1-1; the D gene is possibly TRBD1 (5 bases). This CDR3 spans 11 amino acids. Germline V lookup: CDR1 GTSNPN, CDR2 SVGIG (reference sequence). The V and J ends lost 1 base and 6 bases respectively, with 6 bases between them. CDR3 amino acids: CAWSGQPEAFF. CDR3 sequence (DNA): TGTGCCTGGAGTGGACAGCCTGAAGCTTTCTTT.

In regard to this clone: A junction boundary mismatches the germline segment, possibly from a read error. The chain carries TRBV4-1 and TRBJ1-2; D possibly corresponds to TRBD1 (5 bases). This CDR3 comprises 12 residues. Germline loops: CDR1 MGHRA, CDR2 YSYEKL. The CDR3 spells CASSQGADKAAF. In DNA, the CDR3 is TGCGCCAGCAGCCAAGGGGCGGACAAGGCGGCCTTC.

The chain recombines TRBV6-1 with TRBJ1-5; D is possibly TRBD1 (5 bases). The CDR3 contains 15 residues. Germline values: CDR1 MNHNS, CDR2 SASEGT. Trimming shortened V by 1 base and J by 1 base, and 8 bases separated the two germline ends. As DNA, the CDR3 is TGTGCCAGCAGTGAAGACGGGGGAAGCAATCAGCCCCAGCATTTT. Translating gives CASSEDGGSNQPQHF.

This clone was seen once. The chain has TRBV7-7 and TRBJ1-2, with D possibly matching TRBD1 (5 bases). The CDR3 sequence is 14 residues long. The germline gives CDR1 SSHAT, CDR2 FNYEAQ (reference sequence). Trimming removed 4 bases at V and 4 bases at J, with 13 bases between. The CDR3 sequence: CASSSSGAAYGYTF. CDR3 coding DNA: TGTGCCAGCAGCTCGAGTGGGGCAGCCTATGGCTACACCTTC.